The sample holds a few counts of the clone carrying this T cell receptor beta chain. Repertoires were generated with immunoSEQ multiplex PCR, while TCRdb's copy carries only in-frame clones and drops some. The profile shows 180,000 or so clones, roughly 90% of them singletons. From germline, CDR1 is MNHEY and CDR2 SVGAGI. With V trimmed by 4 bases and J by 2 bases, 5 bases remained unmatched. CDR3 length: 15 amino acids. The sample belongs to a study of blood T cell repertoires in COVID-19. The sequenced sample was peripheral blood. The TCR sequence derives from a woman in her 50s with acute or convalescent COVID-19. This chain links TRBV6-5 with TRBJ1-3, with TRBD1 matching over 7 bases. CDR3 loop: CASSSPGTAGNTIYF. The CDR3 region has the DNA TGTGCCAGCAGTTCCCCCGGGACAGCTGGAAACACCATATATTTT.